The source of this TCR beta chain is a study of blood T cell repertoires in COVID-19. At the level of the study: The United States, Italy and Spain were the sources of the acute and convalescent COVID-19 samples. Sample material is recorded as cDNA or gDNA derived from T cells, B-cell-depleted T cells, or PBMCs.

In the source study's methods: From reference gene primer amplification, estimates of nucleated cell counts were derived. Some clones are missing from TCRdb's copy, which holds only in-frame ones; the method was immunoSEQ multiplex PCR. That table gives V, J and clone size, and the DNA gave D and trimming. The sample carries 200,000 to 250,000 clones, around 89% recorded once. The source is a man aged 25 to 45 with COVID-19, enrolled during active disease. The sample taken for sequencing was peripheral blood.

The CDR3 protein is CASSYGGKGIFGYTF. CDR3 sequence (DNA): TGTGCCAGCAGTTATGGAGGGAAAGGAATATTTGGCTACACCTTC. This rearrangement joins TRBV6-5 to TRBJ1-2; no firm D call. Germline V gives CDR1 MNHEY, CDR2 SVGAGI. This CDR3 is built from 15 residues. V dropped 3 bases and J dropped 7 bases, with 18 bases sitting between them.